A selection of T cell receptor beta chains follows, all from one sample in a study of control samples from healthy donors and cancer patients. Measured with immunoSEQ multiplex PCR; TCRdb has only the in-frame clones, and not every one. The sample consists of about 120,000 clones, 89% of them appearing once. The sample taken for sequencing was blood. These receptor sequences come from a man aged 50-60 years in good health. Each CDR3 is given with its conserved first and last residue. A D gene is named only where the DNA matches it firmly. Expanded clones are given a class, and other clones once, few, many or no size at all.

clone size: .; V gene: TRBV5-6; J gene: TRBJ2-7; D gene: .; CDR3 protein: CASTRSSYEQYF; CDR3 DNA: TGTGCCAGCACCAGGAGCTCCTACGAGCAGTACTTC
clone size: .; V gene: TRBV25-1; J gene: TRBJ1-2; D gene: TRBD1; CDR3 protein: CASSEYPRQGGGYTF; CDR3 DNA: TGTGCCAGCAGTGAATATCCCCGGCAGGGGGGCGGCTACACCTTC
clone size: .; V gene: TRBV18; J gene: TRBJ1-4; D gene: .; CDR3 protein: CASSPPEGFSNEKLFF; CDR3 DNA: TGTGCCAGCTCACCACCGGAGGGGTTTTCTAATGAAAAACTGTTTTTT
clone size: .; V gene: TRBV7-2; J gene: TRBJ1-1; D gene: .; CDR3 protein: CASSPRTGSNTEAFF; CDR3 DNA: TGTGCCAGCAGCCCACGTACAGGGTCCAACACTGAAGCTTTCTTT
clone size: .; V gene: TRBV29-1; J gene: TRBJ1-1; D gene: TRBD1; CDR3 protein: CSVGQGEGTEAFF; CDR3 DNA: TGCAGCGTAGGACAGGGCGAGGGGACTGAAGCTTTCTTT
clone size: .; V gene: TRBV4-3; J gene: TRBJ1-5; D gene: .; CDR3 protein: CASSQVSGADQPQHF; CDR3 DNA: TGCGCCAGCAGCCAAGTCTCGGGGGCCGATCAGCCCCAGCATTTT
clone size: .; V gene: TRBV3-1/TRBV3-2; J gene: TRBJ1-3; D gene: .; CDR3 protein: CASSNSGNTIYF; CDR3 DNA: TGTGCCAGCAGCAACTCTGGAAACACCATATATTTT
clone size: once; V gene: TRBV27; J gene: TRBJ2-7; D gene: .; CDR3 protein: CASSLAVNYEQYF; CDR3 DNA: TGTGCCAGCAGTTTGGCGGTAAACTACGAGCAGTACTTC
clone size: .; V gene: TRBV6-5; J gene: TRBJ1-1; D gene: .; CDR3 protein: CASTHRLRGEAFF; CDR3 DNA: TGTGCCAGCACCCACAGGCTTCGGGGTGAAGCTTTCTTT
clone size: .; V gene: TRBV2; J gene: TRBJ1-2; D gene: .; CDR3 protein: CASSASPEVYGYTF; CDR3 DNA: TGTGCCAGCAGTGCTTCTCCAGAGGTCTATGGCTACACCTTC
clone size: .; V gene: TRBV19; J gene: TRBJ2-7; D gene: TRBD1; CDR3 protein: CASSVRGQGSEQYF; CDR3 DNA: TGTGCCAGTAGTGTCCGAGGACAGGGATCCGAGCAGTACTTC
clone size: few; V gene: TRBV5-4; J gene: TRBJ2-1; D gene: TRBD2; CDR3 protein: CASSLSRAGGYNEQFF; CDR3 DNA: TGTGCCAGCAGCTTAAGTAGAGCGGGGGGCTACAATGAGCAGTTCTTC
clone size: .; V gene: TRBV5-4; J gene: TRBJ1-1; D gene: TRBD1; CDR3 protein: CASSTRDRRTEAFF; CDR3 DNA: TGTGCCAGCAGCACCCGGGACAGACGCACTGAAGCTTTCTTT
clone size: .; V gene: TRBV12-3/TRBV12-4; J gene: TRBJ1-2; D gene: TRBD1; CDR3 protein: CASSSWDSEGYTF; CDR3 DNA: TGTGCCAGCAGTTCCTGGGACAGCGAAGGCTACACCTTC
clone size: few; V gene: TRBV30; J gene: TRBJ1-3; D gene: .; CDR3 protein: CAWRADGNTIYF; CDR3 DNA: TGTGCCTGGAGAGCAGATGGAAACACCATATATTTT
clone size: .; V gene: TRBV5-1; J gene: TRBJ1-5; D gene: .; CDR3 protein: CASSLMGDDQPQHF; CDR3 DNA: TGCGCCAGCAGCTTGATGGGGGACGATCAGCCCCAGCATTTT
clone size: .; V gene: TRBV2; J gene: TRBJ2-3; D gene: TRBD1; CDR3 protein: CASSGDRGRPDTQYF; CDR3 DNA: TGTGCCAGCAGTGGGGACAGGGGGCGCCCAGATACGCAGTATTTT
clone size: many; V gene: TRBV4-1; J gene: TRBJ1-3; D gene: .; CDR3 protein: CASSQAPGAGNTIYF; CDR3 DNA: TGCGCCAGCAGCCAAGCTCCAGGGGCTGGAAACACCATATATTTT
clone size: .; V gene: TRBV6-5; J gene: TRBJ1-2; D gene: .; CDR3 protein: CASKGRGEGYTF; CDR3 DNA: TGTGCCAGCAAGGGCAGGGGTGAAGGCTACACCTTC
clone size: .; V gene: TRBV24-1; J gene: TRBJ2-5; D gene: .; CDR3 protein: CATSEAASGETQYF; CDR3 DNA: TGTGCCACCAGTGAGGCCGCCTCGGGGGAGACCCAGTACTTC
clone size: .; V gene: TRBV6-5; J gene: TRBJ1-2; D gene: TRBD1; CDR3 protein: CASSWGQGDYGYTF; CDR3 DNA: TGTGCCAGCAGTTGGGGACAGGGGGACTATGGCTACACCTTC
clone size: .; V gene: TRBV19; J gene: TRBJ1-5; D gene: .; CDR3 protein: CASSITGGTFAGNQPQHF; CDR3 DNA: TGTGCCAGTAGTATTACCGGCGGGACCTTCGCGGGCAATCAGCCCCAGCATTTT
clone size: few; V gene: TRBV2; J gene: TRBJ1-1; D gene: TRBD1; CDR3 protein: CASSFDRGSTEAFF; CDR3 DNA: TGTGCCAGCAGTTTTGACAGGGGTTCCACTGAAGCTTTCTTT
clone size: .; V gene: TRBV7-8; J gene: TRBJ2-3; D gene: .; CDR3 protein: CASSLGQGGKDTQYF; CDR3 DNA: TGTGCCAGCAGCTTAGGACAGGGAGGGAAAGATACGCAGTATTTT
clone size: .; V gene: TRBV24-1; J gene: TRBJ2-1; D gene: .; CDR3 protein: CATSDPPGHDSYNEQFF; CDR3 DNA: TGTGCCACCAGTGACCCTCCGGGACATGACTCCTACAATGAGCAGTTCTTC
clone size: .; V gene: TRBV13; J gene: TRBJ2-5; D gene: .; CDR3 protein: CASSERGGLETQYF; CDR3 DNA: TGTGCCAGCAGCGAAAGGGGGGGGCTGGAGACCCAGTACTTC
clone size: .; V gene: TRBV27; J gene: TRBJ2-3; D gene: TRBD2; CDR3 protein: CASSSQAGGPDTQYF; CDR3 DNA: TGTGCCAGCAGTTCCCAGGCGGGGGGCCCAGATACGCAGTATTTT
clone size: .; V gene: TRBV7-9; J gene: TRBJ1-5; D gene: .; CDR3 protein: CASSLKGSNQPQHF; CDR3 DNA: TGTGCCAGCAGCTTGAAGGGGAGCAATCAGCCCCAGCATTTT
clone size: once; V gene: TRBV19; J gene: TRBJ1-6; D gene: .; CDR3 protein: CASSSHRAANYNSPLHF; CDR3 DNA: TGTGCCAGTAGCTCTCATAGGGCGGCGAACTATAATTCACCCCTCCACTTT
clone size: .; V gene: TRBV11-2; J gene: TRBJ1-6; D gene: .; CDR3 protein: CASSLEATYNSPLHF; CDR3 DNA: TGTGCCAGCAGCTTAGAGGCTACCTATAATTCACCCCTCCACTTT
clone size: .; V gene: TRBV7-8; J gene: TRBJ1-1; D gene: TRBD1; CDR3 protein: CASSLGGQTNTEAFF; CDR3 DNA: TGTGCCAGCAGCTTAGGGGGACAGACGAACACTGAAGCTTTCTTT
clone size: few; V gene: TRBV12-2; J gene: TRBJ1-2; D gene: .; CDR3 protein: CASRLEDREYYGYTF; CDR3 DNA: TGTGCAAGTCGCTTAGAGGACAGGGAATACTATGGCTACACCTTC
clone size: .; V gene: TRBV25-1; J gene: TRBJ2-7; D gene: .; CDR3 protein: CAAGGSPYEQYF; CDR3 DNA: TGTGCCGCCGGGGGTTCACCCTACGAGCAGTACTTC
clone size: .; V gene: TRBV30; J gene: TRBJ2-7; D gene: .; CDR3 protein: CAWSADIYEQYF; CDR3 DNA: TGTGCCTGGAGTGCTGACATTTACGAGCAGTACTTC
clone size: .; V gene: TRBV6-5; J gene: TRBJ2-7; D gene: .; CDR3 protein: CASSLRDTYSHEQYF; CDR3 DNA: TGTGCCAGCAGTCTTCGGGACACCTATTCCCACGAGCAGTACTTC
clone size: .; V gene: TRBV5-1; J gene: TRBJ2-2; D gene: .; CDR3 protein: CASSLVGTGELFF; CDR3 DNA: TGCGCCAGCAGCTTGGTGGGCACCGGGGAGCTGTTTTTT
clone size: .; V gene: TRBV6-6; J gene: TRBJ2-1; D gene: TRBD2; CDR3 protein: CATATGVASGSDEQFF; CDR3 DNA: TGTGCCACCGCTACAGGAGTGGCTAGCGGGTCTGATGAGCAGTTCTTC
clone size: .; V gene: TRBV6-6; J gene: TRBJ2-7; D gene: .; CDR3 protein: CASSESGTPSYEQYF; CDR3 DNA: TGTGCCAGCAGTGAGTCCGGGACGCCTTCCTACGAGCAGTACTTC
clone size: .; V gene: TRBV6-2/TRBV6-3; J gene: TRBJ2-1; D gene: TRBD2; CDR3 protein: CASSSNQLAGGDTEQFF; CDR3 DNA: TGTGCCAGCAGTTCAAACCAACTAGCGGGGGGGGACACGGAGCAGTTCTTC
clone size: .; V gene: TRBV27; J gene: TRBJ1-5; D gene: .; CDR3 protein: CASSPRPSEPQHF; CDR3 DNA: TGTGCCAGCAGTCCACGGCCATCGGAGCCCCAGCATTTT